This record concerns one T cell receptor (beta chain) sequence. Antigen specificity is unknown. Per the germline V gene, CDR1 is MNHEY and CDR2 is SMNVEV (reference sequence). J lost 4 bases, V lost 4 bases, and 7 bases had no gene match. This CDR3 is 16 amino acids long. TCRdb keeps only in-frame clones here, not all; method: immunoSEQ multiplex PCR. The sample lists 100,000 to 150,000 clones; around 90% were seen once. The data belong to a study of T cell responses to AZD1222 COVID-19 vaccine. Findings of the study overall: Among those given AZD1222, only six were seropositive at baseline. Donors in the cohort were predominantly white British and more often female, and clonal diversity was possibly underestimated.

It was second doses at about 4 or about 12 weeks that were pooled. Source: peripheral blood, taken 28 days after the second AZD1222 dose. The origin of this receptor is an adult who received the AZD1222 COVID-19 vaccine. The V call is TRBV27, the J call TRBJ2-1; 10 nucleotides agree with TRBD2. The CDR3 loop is CASSSPGTSVYNEQFF. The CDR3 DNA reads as TGTGCCAGCAGTTCCCCCGGGACTAGCGTGTACAATGAGCAGTTCTTC.